The sequence of this T cell receptor beta chain was determined in a study of control samples from healthy donors and cancer patients. This table comes from immunoSEQ multiplex PCR, and its TCRdb copy is limited to in-frame clones, with some not included. The data contain roughly 120,000 clones, 93% of them singletons. In germline, CDR1 is SGHVS, CDR2 FNYEAQ. V shed 0 bases and J shed 4 bases, with 9 bases lying between them. This CDR3 contains 15 residues. Sequenced material: blood. The rearrangement joins TRBV7-6 to TRBJ2-2, with D possibly matching TRBD1 (5 bases). The receptor's source is a man younger than 40 in good health. This chain's CDR3 is CASSLAAGRTGELFF. The CDR3 DNA sequence: TGTGCCAGCAGCTTAGCGGCAGGGCGCACCGGGGAGCTGTTTTTT.